These 13 T cell receptor beta chains were all obtained from the same sample, sequenced in a study of cytomegalovirus exposure and HLA in healthy donors. Both 60 Vbeta primers and 13 Jbeta primers went into the PCR. Libraries were prepared by immunoSEQ multiplex PCR; TCRdb keeps only in-frame clonotypes and omits some of them. In the table there are roughly 130,000 clones, around 80% of which are singletons. The material sequenced was PBMCs. These receptors were obtained from a man aged 30 to 39 in good health and CMV-seronegative.

The chain uses TRBV6-6 and TRBJ1-5, with D possibly TRBD1 on 6 matching bases. The V end lost 6 bases, the J end lost 5 bases, and 14 bases lay between the germline ends. The CDR3 is 14 amino acids. Per germline, CDR1 MNHNY and CDR2 SVGAGI (reference sequence). The CDR3 protein is CASSIQGPDQPQHF. CDR3 in DNA: TGTGCCAGCAGCATACAGGGTCCGGATCAGCCCCAGCATTTT.

The chain combines TRBV6-5 with TRBJ2-1, with 8 bases identical to TRBD1. V lost 4 bases, J lost 12 bases, and 17 bases stayed unmatched. The germline gives CDR1 MNHEY, CDR2 SVGAGI. CDR3 size: 16 residues. In nucleotides, the CDR3 is TGTGCCAGCAGTTTTACTGTGACAGGGGAGTTGAGTCGGCAGTTCTTC. Translated, it gives CASSFTVTGELSRQFF.

J is TRBJ2-3 and V is TRBV6-1; a weak D match, TRBD2 (5 bases). Germline assignment: CDR1 MNHNS and CDR2 SASEGT. Trimming left V 0 bases short and J 8 bases short, with 6 bases between. The CDR3 is 12 amino acids. CDR3 residues: CASSEAEGTQYF. Written as DNA, the CDR3 is TGTGCCAGCAGTGAAGCTGAGGGTACGCAGTATTTT.

Only a few counts were recorded for this clone. In DNA, the CDR3 is TGTGCCAGCAGGCAGGGCCGCAGCACAGATACGCAGTATTTT. Its protein product is CASRQGRSTDTQYF. The chain recombines TRBV6-1 with TRBJ2-3; weak D call: TRBD1 (5 bases). This CDR3 has 14 amino acids. Germline CDR1 and CDR2: MNHNS and SASEGT. Trimming removed 6 bases from V and 0 bases from J, with 10 bases in between.

V usage is TRBV4-3 and J usage is TRBJ1-2; perhaps TRBD1 as D (6 bases). V shed 0 bases and J shed 2 bases, with 16 bases lying between them. The CDR3 sequence is 17 residues long. Germline V gives CDR1 LGHNA, CDR2 YSLEER. The CDR3 DNA reads as TGCGCCAGCAGCCAAGATTCTGGGGGGAGGGGGAACTATGGCTACACCTTC. Encoded protein: CASSQDSGGRGNYGYTF.

The V and J genes are TRBV29-1 and TRBJ1-2; D gene unclear. The CDR3 is 14 amino acids. Germline-derived CDR1 and CDR2 are SQVTM and ANQGSEA. The V end lost 0 bases, the J end lost 4 bases, and 12 bases lay between the germline ends. CDR3 nucleotides: TGCAGCGTTGAAGACACTTTACCCTTCTATGGCTACACCTTC. Translation: CSVEDTLPFYGYTF.

V and J are TRBV9 and TRBJ1-5; no definite D call. Germline CDR1 reads SGDLS; CDR2 reads YYNGEE. This CDR3 spans 13 amino acids. The ends were cut back, 2 bases at V and 6 bases at J, with 9 bases in the middle. Here the CDR3 reads CASSVSGGQPQHF. The CDR3, as DNA: TGTGCCAGCAGCGTTTCTGGCGGTCAGCCCCAGCATTTT.

The J gene is TRBJ1-2, the V gene TRBV7-2; TRBD1 agrees at 8 bases. V shed 5 bases, J shed 7 bases, and the junction held 9 bases outside the gene matches. The germline gives CDR1 SGHTA, CDR2 FQGNSA. The CDR3 totals 14 residues. The CDR3, as DNA: TGTGCCAGCAGCAGAGGACAGGGAGAGGGTGGCTACACCTTC. Translated: CASSRGQGEGGYTF.

The chain is built from TRBV10-3 and TRBJ1-1; maybe TRBD1 (6 bases). This CDR3 has 13 amino acids. V was clipped by 3 bases and J by 3 bases, with 8 bases between them. Germline CDR1 and CDR2: ENHRY and SYGVKD. CDR3 loop: CAISEGGDTEAFF. The CDR3 nucleotides read TGTGCCATCAGTGAAGGGGGTGACACTGAAGCTTTCTTT.

The chain combines TRBV15 with TRBJ2-7, with TRBD1 identical over 10 bases. J lost 1 base, V lost 2 bases, and 5 bases had no gene match. CDR3 size: 16 residues. Germline V gene sequence: CDR1 LNHNV, CDR2 YYDKDF (reference sequence). CDR3 residues: CATSRFPGQGSYEQYF. CDR3 DNA sequence: TGTGCCACCAGCAGATTCCCGGGACAGGGGTCCTACGAGCAGTACTTC.

V usage is TRBV2 and J usage is TRBJ2-1; 12 positions agree with TRBD2. J gave up 6 bases and V 7 bases, and 7 bases lay outside the gene matches. The CDR3 consists of 15 residues. Germline V gene lookup returns CDR1 SNHLY and CDR2 FYNNEI. The CDR3, as DNA: TGTGCCAGCACCCTGACTAGCGGGAGAGCCAATGAGCAGTTCTTC. This sequence encodes CASTLTSGRANEQFF.

The V and J genes are TRBV28 and TRBJ2-1, with a tentative D call TRBD2 (6 bases). CDR1 is MDHEN and CDR2 is SYDVKM in the germline V gene. V was cut by 7 bases and J by 8 bases, with 15 bases left in between. CDR3 size: 13 residues. Here the CDR3 reads CASTRRDSDEQFF. In DNA form, the CDR3 reads TGTGCCAGCACCAGAAGGGACTCTGATGAGCAGTTCTTC.

This chain uses TRBV11-2 with TRBJ2-1, with 13 bases matching TRBD2. The length of the CDR3 is 16 residues. The V and J ends lost 3 bases and 4 bases, in that order; junction bases with no gene match: 3. Germline V CDR1 and CDR2: SGHAT, FQNNGV. CDR3 sequence: CASSLALAGGYNEQFF. CDR3 in DNA: TGTGCCAGCAGCTTGGCACTAGCGGGGGGGTACAATGAGCAGTTCTTC. The complete variable domain, with remaining parts taken from reference TRBV11-2 and TRBJ2-1, reads EAGVAQSPRYKIIEKRQSVAFWCNPISGHATLYWYQQILGQGPKLLIQFQNNGVVDDSQLPKDRFSAERLKGVDSTLKIQPAKLEDSAVYLCASSLALAGGYNEQFFGPGTRLTVL.